This entry lists 19 T cell receptor beta chains sequenced from one sample in a study of blood T cell repertoires in COVID-19. Data came from immunoSEQ multiplex PCR; TCRdb stores just in-frame clones and leaves some out. Among 95,000 to 150,000 clones listed, 80% were seen once. Material for sequencing was peripheral blood. The receptor source for this set is a man in his sixties with active or convalescent COVID-19.

This chain connects TRBV11-2 to TRBJ2-3; TRBD2 is a possible D gene (6 bases). The germline gives CDR1 SGHAT, CDR2 FQNNGV. V was clipped by 5 bases and J by 1 base, with 13 bases between them. The CDR3 runs 15 residues. CDR3 in DNA: TGTGCCAGCAGCATACGGTCTAGCGGCACAGATACGCAGTATTTT. Translated: CASSIRSSGTDTQYF.

This chain uses TRBV7-2 with TRBJ2-7; 7 bases line up with TRBD2. The junction had 2 bases not matched to a gene; V was cut back by 3 bases and J by 0 bases. Per the germline V gene, CDR1 is SGHTA and CDR2 is FQGNSA. The CDR3 length is 14 residues. The CDR3 spells CASSFGGGSYEQYF. CDR3 nucleotides: TGTGCCAGCAGCTTTGGGGGGGGCTCCTACGAGCAGTACTTC.

The J gene is TRBJ2-3, the V gene TRBV5-1; 7 bases are shared with TRBD2. V lost 0 bases and J lost 2; bases outside the gene matches: 15. The CDR3 totals 19 residues. Per the germline V gene, CDR1 is SGHRS and CDR2 is YFSETQ. CDR3 sequence (DNA): TGCGCCAGCAGCTTGGTATCCCGCGGGGGACCAATGGACACAGATACGCAGTATTTT. Translated, it gives CASSLVSRGGPMDTDTQYF.

CDR3 coding DNA: TGTGCCAGCGGTCTGCGGGAGGGTCCCGGGGAGCTGTTTTTT. This sequence encodes CASGLREGPGELFF. The rearrangement joins TRBV7-3 to TRBJ2-2; 9 bases align to TRBD2. V shed 8 bases and J 6 bases; nucleotides not matched to a gene: 7. The germline CDR1 and CDR2 sequences are SGHTA and FQGTGA. The CDR3 covers 14 residues.

The chain employs TRBV5-6 and TRBJ1-1; D is perhaps TRBD1 (6 bases). This CDR3 comprises 14 residues. V shed 2 bases and J shed 5 bases, with 13 bases lying between them. The germline CDR1 and CDR2 sequences are SGHDT and YYEEEE. CDR3 sequence reads: CASSLTGRSTEAFF. CDR3 in DNA: TGTGCCAGCAGCTTAACAGGGCGGAGTACTGAAGCTTTCTTT.

V and J are TRBV13 and TRBJ2-5; tentative D call: TRBD1 (7 bases). V was cut by 7 bases and J by 0 bases, with 18 bases left in between. Germline V gene lookup returns CDR1 PRHDT and CDR2 FYEKMQ (reference sequence). The CDR3 length is 16 residues. CDR3 bases: TGTGCCAGCAACCACGCCAGGGGGGCCGACCAAGAGACCCAGTACTTC. It is translated as CASNHARGADQETQYF.

The chain combines TRBV5-4 with TRBJ1-4; 10 bases align to TRBD1. CDR1 and CDR2 (germline): SGHNT, YYREEE (reference sequence). With V trimmed by 4 bases and J by 1 base, 4 bases remained unmatched. This CDR3 has 16 amino acids. This chain's CDR3 is CASSRDRGRTNEKLFF. The DNA of the CDR3 is TGTGCCAGCAGCCGAGACAGGGGGCGAACTAATGAAAAACTGTTTTTT.

The genes are TRBV4-1 and TRBJ1-1, with D uncertain. Trimming pared 4 bases from V and 6 bases from J, leaving 18 bases between. This CDR3 is 15 amino acids long. The germline CDR1 and CDR2 sequences are MGHRA and YSYEKL. The CDR3 protein is CASSPRGEVASEAFF. CDR3 bases: TGCGCCAGCAGCCCCCGTGGGGAGGTGGCCTCTGAAGCTTTCTTT.

The V and J genes are TRBV15 and TRBJ1-2, with D possibly TRBD1 on 6 matching bases. Trimming pared 0 bases from V and 1 base from J, leaving 9 bases between. The CDR3 loop spans 15 amino acids. Germline lookup yields CDR1 LNHNV and CDR2 YYDKDF (reference sequence). The CDR3 bases are TGTGCCACCAGCAGAGATCTGGACAGTAACTATGGCTACACCTTC. Amino acid sequence: CATSRDLDSNYGYTF.

CDR3 DNA: TGTGCCAGCAGTTTGCGCGGGGAACGGCAGCCCCAGCATTTT. This codes for CASSLRGERQPQHF. V is TRBV27 and J is TRBJ1-5; D remains ambiguous. The CDR3 contains 14 residues. CDR1 and CDR2 (germline): MNHEY, SMNVEV (reference sequence). Deletions cut 3 bases from V and 7 bases from J, with 13 bases between.

V and J are TRBV7-2 and TRBJ1-1, with D possibly TRBD1 on 5 matching bases. Trimming took off 5 bases at V and 5 bases at J, with 15 bases between the two ends. From germline, CDR1 is SGHTA and CDR2 FQGNSA. The CDR3 extends over 14 amino acids. In DNA, the CDR3 is TGTGCCAGCAGCCTGCTTACAGGTTTTACTGAAGCTTTCTTT. Translating gives CASSLLTGFTEAFF.

This chain links TRBV5-1 with TRBJ2-3, with 11 positions matching TRBD2. The germline V gene encodes CDR1 SGHRS and CDR2 YFSETQ. Losses at the gene ends were 4 bases for V and 6 bases for J; bases not matched to a gene: 10. The length of the CDR3 is 16 residues. Written as DNA, the CDR3 is TGCGCCAGCAGCGTTTTAGCGGGAGGGCCGTGGGATACGCAGTATTTT. It codes for CASSVLAGGPWDTQYF. Variable domain in full (rest from reference TRBV5-1 and TRBJ2-3): KAGVTQTPRYLIKTRGQQVTLSCSPISGHRSVSWYQQTPGQGLQFLFEYFSETQRNKGNFPGRFSGRQFSNSRSEMNVSTLELGDSALYLCASSVLAGGPWDTQYFGPGTRLTVL.

CDR3 bases: TGTGCCTGGAGTAAACAGGTAGAAGGAAACACCATATATTTT. Translating gives CAWSKQVEGNTIYF. The rearrangement links TRBV30 to TRBJ1-3; maybe TRBD1 (5 bases). From germline, CDR1 is GTSNPN and CDR2 SVGIG (reference sequence). V was clipped by 2 bases and J by 4 bases, with 12 bases between them. The CDR3 covers 14 residues.

V and J are TRBV19 and TRBJ2-3; 10 bases align to TRBD2. This CDR3 has 17 residues. After removal of 6 bases from V and 0 bases from J, the junction contained 9 bases not matched to a gene. Germline assignment: CDR1 LNHDA and CDR2 SQIVND (reference sequence). CDR3 sequence reads: CASSRTSGMGSTDTQYF. The CDR3 coding sequence is TGTGCCAGTAGCCGTACTAGCGGGATGGGGAGCACAGATACGCAGTATTTT.

The J gene is TRBJ1-5, the V gene TRBV6-2 or TRBV6-3, with D possibly being TRBD1 (6 bases). V was cut by 5 bases and J by 5 bases, with 10 bases left in between. This CDR3 contains 13 residues. Per germline, CDR1 MNHEY and CDR2 SVGEGT. CDR3 coding DNA: TGTGCCAGCAGTAGATCAGGGGATCAGCCCCAGCATTTT. Translating gives CASSRSGDQPQHF.

The CDR3 DNA sequence: TGTGCCTGGAGTCCCGCGGGAGCGGGAGTTACAGATACGCAGTATTTT. Protein sequence: CAWSPAGAGVTDTQYF. V is TRBV30 and J is TRBJ2-3; TRBD2 agrees at 8 bases. The CDR3 is 16 residues long. Trimming cost V 2 bases and J 3 bases; bases outside gene matches: 10. Germline assignment: CDR1 GTSNPN and CDR2 SVGIG (reference sequence).

The V gene is TRBV6-5, the J gene TRBJ1-5, with D possibly being TRBD1 (5 bases). V lost 0 bases to trimming and J lost 9 bases, with 6 bases between them. Germline CDR1 reads MNHEY; CDR2 reads SVGAGI. CDR3 length: 12 residues. CDR3 coding DNA: TGTGCCAGCAGTTACTCTACAGGGCCCCAGCATTTT. It codes for CASSYSTGPQHF.

The chain couples TRBV4-2 to TRBJ2-3; 8 bases agree with TRBD2. Looked up from germline, CDR1 is LGHNA and CDR2 is YNFKEQ. With V trimmed by 4 bases and J by 1 base, 7 bases remained unmatched. The CDR3 consists of 16 residues. The CDR3 DNA follows: TGTGCCAGCAGCCCTGTACTAGCGGAAGGCACAGATACGCAGTATTTT. This translates into CASSPVLAEGTDTQYF.

The V gene is TRBV16, the J gene TRBJ2-1; the D is unclear. The ends were cut back, 0 bases at V and 6 bases at J, with 6 bases in the middle. Germline assignment: CDR1 KGHSY and CDR2 FQNENV. The CDR3 has 13 residues. The CDR3 loop reads CASSQSRINEQFF. Here the CDR3 DNA reads TGTGCCAGCAGCCAATCGAGGATCAATGAGCAGTTCTTC.